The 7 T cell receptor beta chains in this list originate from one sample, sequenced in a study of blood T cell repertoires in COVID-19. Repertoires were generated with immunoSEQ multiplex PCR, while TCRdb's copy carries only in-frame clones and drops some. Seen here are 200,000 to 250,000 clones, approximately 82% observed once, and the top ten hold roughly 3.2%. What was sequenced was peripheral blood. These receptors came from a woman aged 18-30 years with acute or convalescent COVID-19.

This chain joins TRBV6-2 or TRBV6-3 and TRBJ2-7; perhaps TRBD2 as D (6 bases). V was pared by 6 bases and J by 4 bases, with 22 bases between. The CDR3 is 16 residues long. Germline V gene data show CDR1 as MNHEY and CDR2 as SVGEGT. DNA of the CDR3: TGTGCCAGCAGCCTTCGACTAGGATCATTTGCGTACGAGCAGTACTTC. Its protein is CASSLRLGSFAYEQYF.

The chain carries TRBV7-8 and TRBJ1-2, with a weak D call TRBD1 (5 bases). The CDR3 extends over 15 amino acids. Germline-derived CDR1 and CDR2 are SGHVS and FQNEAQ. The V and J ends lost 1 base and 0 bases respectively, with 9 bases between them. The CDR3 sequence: CASSLEAGTNYGYTF. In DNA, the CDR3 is TGTGCCAGCAGCTTAGAGGCAGGGACTAACTATGGCTACACCTTC.

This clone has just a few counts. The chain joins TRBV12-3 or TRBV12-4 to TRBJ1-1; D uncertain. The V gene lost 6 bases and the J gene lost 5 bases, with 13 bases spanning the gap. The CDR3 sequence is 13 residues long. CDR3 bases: TGTGCCAGCAGCCCGAAGCAGAGGACTGAAGCTTTCTTT. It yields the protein CASSPKQRTEAFF.

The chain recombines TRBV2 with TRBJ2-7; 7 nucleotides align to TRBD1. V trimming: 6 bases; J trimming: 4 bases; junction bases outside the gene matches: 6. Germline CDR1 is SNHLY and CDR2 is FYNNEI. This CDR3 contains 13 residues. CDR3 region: CASSGTVLYEQYF. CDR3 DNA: TGTGCCAGCAGCGGGACAGTCCTGTACGAGCAGTACTTC.

The CDR3 DNA follows: TGTGCCACCACCCCCCGGGACAGGGTCACACCGATAAGGGCGCATAGCAATCAGCCCCAGCATTTT. This sequence encodes CATTPRDRVTPIRAHSNQPQHF. J is TRBJ1-5 and V is TRBV24-1, with 9 positions matching TRBD1. This CDR3 contains 22 residues. After removal of 8 bases from V and 0 bases from J, the junction contained 25 bases not matched to a gene. CDR1 and CDR2 (germline): KGHDR, SFDVKD.

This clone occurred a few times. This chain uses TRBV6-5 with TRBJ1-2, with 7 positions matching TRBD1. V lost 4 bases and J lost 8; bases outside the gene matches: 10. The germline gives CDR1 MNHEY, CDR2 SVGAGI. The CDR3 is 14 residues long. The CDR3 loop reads CASSFAGGLGGYTF. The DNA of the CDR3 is TGTGCCAGCAGTTTTGCAGGGGGGTTGGGAGGCTACACCTTC.

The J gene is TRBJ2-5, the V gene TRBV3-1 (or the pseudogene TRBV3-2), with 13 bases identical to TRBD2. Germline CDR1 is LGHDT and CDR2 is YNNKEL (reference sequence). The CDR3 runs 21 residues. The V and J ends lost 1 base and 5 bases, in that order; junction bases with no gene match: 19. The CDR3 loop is CASSQGGILAGGPELGETQYF. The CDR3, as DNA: TGTGCCAGCAGCCAAGGGGGGATACTAGCGGGAGGGCCCGAGTTAGGGGAGACCCAGTACTTC.